These T cell receptor beta chains were read from a single sample in a study of shared clonotypes between healthy human individuals. The repertoire was sequenced with immunoSEQ multiplex PCR; TCRdb's copy has only in-frame clones and lacks some. Of 1.6 million or so clones detected, roughly 96% appear once; the ten largest clones hold approximately 1%. Material for sequencing was naive CD4+ T cells sorted from blood. The source of these receptors is a man between 25 and 39 years old in good health. Both conserved end residues are part of each CDR3. A D gene is named only where the DNA matches it firmly. The listing skips clone size in some rows; elsewhere it reads once, few, many or a size class.

clone size | J gene | D gene | V gene | CDR3 protein | CDR3 DNA
NA | TRBJ1-2 | NA | TRBV28 | CASSPIGRDNYGYTF | TGTGCCAGCAGTCCGATCGGACGGGATAACTATGGCTACACCTTC
NA | TRBJ1-4 | NA | TRBV5-1 | CASSLERVGEKLFF | TGCGCCAGCAGCTTGGAAAGGGTTGGAGAAAAACTGTTTTTT
NA | TRBJ1-2 | NA | TRBV10-3 | CAIRETEGNGYTF | TGTGCCATCAGGGAGACCGAAGGGAATGGCTACACCTTC
once | TRBJ1-5 | TRBD1 | TRBV7-9 | CASSSGTVFNQPQHF | TGTGCCAGCAGCTCCGGGACAGTTTTCAATCAGCCCCAGCATTTT
NA | TRBJ2-5 | TRBD2 | TRBV7-9 | CASSLGTSWAQYF | TGTGCCAGCAGCTTAGGGACTAGCTGGGCCCAGTACTTC
NA | TRBJ2-1 | NA | TRBV5-6 | CASSLIGHNEQFF | TGTGCCAGCAGCTTGATTGGCCACAATGAGCAGTTCTTC
NA | TRBJ1-5 | TRBD1 | TRBV5-1 | CASSLGTGGNNQPQHF | TGCGCCAGCAGCTTGGGGACAGGGGGGAACAATCAGCCCCAGCATTTT
NA | TRBJ2-4 | NA | TRBV5-1 | CASSLGLEPKNIQYF | TGCGCCAGCAGCTTGGGGTTGGAGCCAAAAAACATTCAGTACTTC
NA | TRBJ2-4 | NA | TRBV28 | CASSPPDTNIQYF | TGTGCCAGCAGTCCCCCGGACACAAACATTCAGTACTTC
once | TRBJ2-7 | NA | TRBV28 | CASRLNYEQYF | TGTGCCAGCAGACTCAACTACGAGCAGTACTTC
NA | TRBJ1-1 | NA | TRBV10-3 | CAISESRDMNTEAFF | TGTGCCATCAGTGAGTCCAGGGACATGAACACTGAAGCTTTCTTT
NA | TRBJ2-3 | NA | TRBV9 | CASSVLQIRTDTQYF | TGTGCCAGCAGCGTACTTCAGATTCGCACAGATACGCAGTATTTT
NA | TRBJ1-4 | TRBD1 | TRBV29-1 | CSVGQGAYEKLFF | TGCAGCGTCGGACAGGGGGCTTATGAAAAACTGTTTTTT
NA | TRBJ2-1 | NA | TRBV7-9 | CASSGHYGTGHNEQFF | TGTGCCAGCAGCGGACACTATGGGACGGGGCACAATGAGCAGTTCTTC
NA | TRBJ1-1 | NA | TRBV2 | CASSESGITEAFF | TGTGCCAGCAGCGAGTCAGGTATCACCGAAGCTTTCTTT
NA | TRBJ2-7 | NA | TRBV28 | CASSYPTATYEQYF | TGTGCCAGCAGTTACCCGACAGCAACGTACGAGCAGTACTTC
NA | TRBJ2-7 | NA | TRBV15 | CATSRGPGRGNYEQYF | TGTGCCACCAGCAGAGGGCCTGGGAGAGGTAATTACGAGCAGTACTTC
NA | TRBJ1-1 | TRBD1 | TRBV7-9 | CASKQGTNTEAFF | TGTGCCAGCAAACAGGGGACGAACACTGAAGCTTTCTTT
NA | TRBJ2-2 | TRBD1 | TRBV6-1 | CASRGDRGPSGELFF | TGTGCCAGCAGGGGGGACAGGGGGCCAAGCGGGGAGCTGTTTTTT
NA | TRBJ2-6 | NA | TRBV9 | CASSPLGAGANVLTF | TGTGCCAGCAGCCCGCTTGGGGCTGGGGCCAACGTCCTGACTTTC
NA | TRBJ2-1 | TRBD2 | TRBV6-6 | CASSYLAGGRDEQFF | TGTGCCAGCAGTTACCTGGCGGGAGGGAGGGATGAGCAGTTCTTC
once | TRBJ1-4 | NA | TRBV29-1 | CSVFEMGGEEKLFF | TGCAGCGTTTTCGAGATGGGGGGTGAGGAAAAACTGTTTTTT
NA | TRBJ1-5 | NA | TRBV6-6 | CASSYSSGDPSQHF | TGTGCCAGCAGTTACTCGAGTGGGGACCCGTCCCAGCATTTT
NA | TRBJ2-1 | NA | TRBV6-6 | CASSYDGVNNEQFF | TGTGCCAGCAGTTACGACGGAGTTAACAATGAGCAGTTCTTC
NA | TRBJ2-3 | TRBD2 | TRBV9 | CASSVGGLAETGTQYF | TGTGCCAGCAGCGTAGGAGGGCTAGCGGAGACGGGTACGCAGTATTTT
NA | TRBJ2-3 | NA | TRBV15 | CATSRDTTSTDTQYF | TGTGCCACCAGCAGAGATACTACGAGCACAGATACGCAGTATTTT
few | TRBJ2-2 | NA | TRBV12-5 | CASGLSGELFF | TGTGCTAGTGGTTTGTCCGGGGAGCTGTTTTTT
NA | TRBJ1-4 | NA | TRBV19 | CASSTGGGNEKLFF | TGTGCCAGTAGTACTGGAGGGGGAAATGAAAAACTGTTTTTT